This TCR beta chain was obtained from a study of T cell responses to AZD1222 COVID-19 vaccine. Regarding this clone: This sample includes further DNA sequences coding for the same CDR3.

Sequenced by immunoSEQ multiplex PCR; TCRdb stores in-frame clones only, minus some. The sample lists about 140,000 clones, around 90% occurring once. The V gene lost 5 bases and the J gene lost 1 base, with 12 bases spanning the gap. The CDR3 contains 14 residues. Per germline, CDR1 GTSNPN and CDR2 SVGIG (reference sequence). The receptor comes from an adult in good health. V usage is TRBV30 and J usage is TRBJ1-3, with D perhaps matching TRBD1 (5 bases). Sequencing was performed on peripheral blood, taken on day 0 of AZD1222 vaccination. The CDR3 reads CAWGGAGSGNTIYF. CDR3 nucleotide sequence: TGTGCCTGGGGTGGGGCCGGGTCTGGAAACACCATATATTTT. Drawing the rest from reference TRBV30 and TRBJ1-3, the complete variable domain is SQTIHQWPATLVQPVGSPLSLECTVEGTSNPNLYWYRQAAGRGLQLLFYSVGIGQISSEVPQNLSASRPQDRQFILSSKKLLLSDSGFYLCAWGGAGSGNTIYFGEGSWLTVV.